This TCR beta chain was documented in a study of OX40 agonist ivuxolimab in advanced cancers. The CDR3 extends over 15 amino acids. Germline CDR1 is MNHEY and CDR2 is SMNVEV (reference sequence). Between the trimmed V and J ends, which lost 1 base and 1 base, there was a span of 10 bases. Profiled with immunoSEQ multiplex PCR; TCRdb holds only in-frame clones, not every one. The top ten clones hold about 0.66% of a sample with around 68,000 clones, approximately 81% of them seen once. This TCR came from an adult with an advanced solid tumor such as melanoma, head and neck, liver or kidney cancer. The rearrangement links TRBV27 to TRBJ1-1, with a weak D call TRBD1 (5 bases). The sequencing here drew on CD4+ or CD8+ T cells sorted from blood, taken in a trial of the OX40 agonist ivuxolimab. This chain's CDR3 is CASSLYGAGNTEAFF. The CDR3 region has the DNA TGTGCCAGCAGTTTATACGGGGCAGGGAACACTGAAGCTTTCTTT.